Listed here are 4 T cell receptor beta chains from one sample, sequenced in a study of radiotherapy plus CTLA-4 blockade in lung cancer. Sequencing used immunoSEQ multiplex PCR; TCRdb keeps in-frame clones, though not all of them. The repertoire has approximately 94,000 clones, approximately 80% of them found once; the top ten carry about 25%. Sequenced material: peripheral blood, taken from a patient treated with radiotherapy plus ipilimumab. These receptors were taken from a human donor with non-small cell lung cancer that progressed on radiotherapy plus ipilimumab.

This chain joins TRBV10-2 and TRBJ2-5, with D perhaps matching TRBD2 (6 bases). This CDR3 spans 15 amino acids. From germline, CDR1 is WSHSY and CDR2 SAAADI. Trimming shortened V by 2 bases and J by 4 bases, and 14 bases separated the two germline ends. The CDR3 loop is CASSELERGGETQYF. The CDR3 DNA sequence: TGCGCCAGCAGTGAGCTAGAGAGGGGAGGAGAGACCCAGTACTTC.

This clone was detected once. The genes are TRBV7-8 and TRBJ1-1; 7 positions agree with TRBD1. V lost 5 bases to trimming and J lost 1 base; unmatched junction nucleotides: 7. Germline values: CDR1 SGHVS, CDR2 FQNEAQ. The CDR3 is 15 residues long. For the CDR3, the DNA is TGTGCCAGCAGCCGACAGGGTATGGCGAACACTGAAGCTTTCTTT. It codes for CASSRQGMANTEAFF.

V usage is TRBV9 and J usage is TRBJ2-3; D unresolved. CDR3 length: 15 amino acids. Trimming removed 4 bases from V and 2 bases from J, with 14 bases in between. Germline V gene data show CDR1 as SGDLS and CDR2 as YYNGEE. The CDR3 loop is CASSLADTFTDTQYF. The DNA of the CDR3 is TGTGCCAGCAGCTTAGCCGACACATTCACAGATACGCAGTATTTT.

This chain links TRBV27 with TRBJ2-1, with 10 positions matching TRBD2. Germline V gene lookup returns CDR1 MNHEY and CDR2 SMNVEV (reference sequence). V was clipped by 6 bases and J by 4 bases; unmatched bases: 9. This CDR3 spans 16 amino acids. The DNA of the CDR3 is TGTGCCAGCAGCCAATCAGCGGGAGGGCCTTACAATGAGCAGTTCTTC. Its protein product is CASSQSAGGPYNEQFF.